A selection of T cell receptor beta chains follows, all from one sample in a study of T cell responses to AZD1222 COVID-19 vaccine. Assay: immunoSEQ multiplex PCR; the TCRdb copy retains only in-frame clones and omits some. This sample has about 140,000 clones, with about nine tenths found just once. This specimen consisted of peripheral blood, obtained on day 0 of AZD1222 vaccination. Receptors originate from an adult in good health. Both conserved end residues are trimmed from each CDR3.

V gene: TRBV4-3; J gene: TRBJ2-2; CDR3 protein: ASSQEGQANTGELF
V gene: TRBV25-1; J gene: TRBJ2-5; CDR3 protein: ASSAPVGGKETQY
V gene: TRBV2; J gene: TRBJ2-5; CDR3 protein: ASSELDAQY
V gene: TRBV27; J gene: TRBJ2-1; CDR3 protein: ASSVDSPQGEQF
V gene: TRBV6-5; J gene: TRBJ1-2; CDR3 protein: ASSYLGYGYT
V gene: TRBV5-1; J gene: TRBJ2-5; CDR3 protein: ASSFRGRETQY
V gene: TRBV15; J gene: TRBJ2-5; CDR3 protein: ATSRSRAQETQY
V gene: TRBV2; J gene: TRBJ2-1; CDR3 protein: ASIPDSSTYNEQF
V gene: TRBV7-2; J gene: TRBJ2-7; CDR3 protein: ASSPTPGQGSKEQY
V gene: TRBV19; J gene: TRBJ2-6; CDR3 protein: ASSILGKGSGANVLT
V gene: TRBV11-2; J gene: TRBJ2-3; CDR3 protein: ASSLGASGGAYDTQY
V gene: TRBV9; J gene: TRBJ1-6; CDR3 protein: ASSEQPSDSPLH
V gene: TRBV5-4; J gene: TRBJ1-1; CDR3 protein: ASRYLTGRNTEAF
V gene: TRBV6-1; J gene: TRBJ1-2; CDR3 protein: ASSEGTGGAGYGYT
V gene: TRBV7-8; J gene: TRBJ2-7; CDR3 protein: ASSFSGGKNEQY
V gene: TRBV2; J gene: TRBJ2-2; CDR3 protein: ASSPGQNTGELF
V gene: TRBV18; J gene: TRBJ2-5; CDR3 protein: ASSPPLETQY
V gene: TRBV24-1; J gene: TRBJ2-7; CDR3 protein: ATSDLGQGGYEQY
V gene: TRBV10-3; J gene: TRBJ2-3; CDR3 protein: AIMASGDTDTQY
V gene: TRBV24-1; J gene: TRBJ2-3; CDR3 protein: ATSDFGLTSGRAGSTDTQY
V gene: TRBV6-5; J gene: TRBJ1-5; CDR3 protein: ASSPVPNQPQH
V gene: TRBV5-1; J gene: TRBJ1-2; CDR3 protein: ASSLDRDYGYT
V gene: TRBV19; J gene: TRBJ1-6; CDR3 protein: ASSPGQGTTPLH
V gene: TRBV27; J gene: TRBJ2-7; CDR3 protein: ASSPAGTPSYEQY
V gene: TRBV30; J gene: TRBJ1-1; CDR3 protein: AWSRGQQAF
V gene: TRBV3-1/TRBV3-2; J gene: TRBJ2-1; CDR3 protein: ASSQERLAGGANRNEQF
V gene: TRBV1; J gene: TRBJ1-2; CDR3 protein: TSSQEEGVLNYGYT
V gene: TRBV5-8; J gene: TRBJ2-1; CDR3 protein: ASSLNRGTLDEQF
V gene: TRBV15; J gene: TRBJ2-2; CDR3 protein: ATTYKRLAGNTGELF
V gene: TRBV6-5; J gene: TRBJ2-7; CDR3 protein: AIGGGSYEQY
V gene: TRBV7-9; J gene: TRBJ2-1; CDR3 protein: ASSLEGGRPYNEQF
V gene: TRBV6-5; J gene: TRBJ1-2; CDR3 protein: ASSFSGAGGYT
V gene: TRBV20-1; J gene: TRBJ2-3; CDR3 protein: SATDQRY
V gene: TRBV3-1/TRBV3-2; J gene: TRBJ1-1; CDR3 protein: ASSQLRDAGERF
V gene: TRBV29-1; J gene: TRBJ2-7; CDR3 protein: SVVGYRGSYEQY
V gene: TRBV6-2/TRBV6-3; J gene: TRBJ1-2; CDR3 protein: ASSYSMEGYGYT
V gene: TRBV19; J gene: TRBJ2-1; CDR3 protein: ASRGLAGGGNEQF
V gene: TRBV4-1; J gene: TRBJ1-2; CDR3 protein: ASSQETGGYGYT
V gene: TRBV6-4; J gene: TRBJ2-1; CDR3 protein: ASSALAGGPDEQF
V gene: TRBV3-1/TRBV3-2; J gene: TRBJ1-2; CDR3 protein: ASSQDRTGYT
V gene: TRBV6-5; J gene: TRBJ2-1; CDR3 protein: ASSYSGTMINEQF
V gene: TRBV30; J gene: TRBJ1-1; CDR3 protein: AWSVGGWSGTEAF